This record looks at one T cell receptor (beta chain) sequence and its context. Its antigen is undetermined. The data were taken from a study of response to subunit inactivated influenza vaccine. The study's findings and limits: Authors suggested each seasonal flu vaccination may recruit only limited numbers of new T cells.

The CDR3 is made up of 14 amino acids. Germline V gene sequence: CDR1 SGDLS, CDR2 YYNGEE. The V and J ends lost 4 bases and 0 bases respectively, with 10 bases between them. TCRdb re-derived calls from the RT-PCR reads in MiXCR, one entry per CDR3 protein. The table includes more than 600,000 distinct CDR3 sequences, less than 20% detected once. This TCR was recovered from a man aged 50 or older who received an inactivated influenza vaccine. The genes are TRBV9 and TRBJ1-1, with D maybe TRBD1 (5 bases). The sample in question was PBMCs from blood, obtained less than 6 days after vaccination. CDR3 in amino acids: CASSPLGLNTEAFF. CDR3 sequence (DNA): TGTGCCAGCAGCCCATTGGGACTGAACACTGAAGCTTTCTTT.